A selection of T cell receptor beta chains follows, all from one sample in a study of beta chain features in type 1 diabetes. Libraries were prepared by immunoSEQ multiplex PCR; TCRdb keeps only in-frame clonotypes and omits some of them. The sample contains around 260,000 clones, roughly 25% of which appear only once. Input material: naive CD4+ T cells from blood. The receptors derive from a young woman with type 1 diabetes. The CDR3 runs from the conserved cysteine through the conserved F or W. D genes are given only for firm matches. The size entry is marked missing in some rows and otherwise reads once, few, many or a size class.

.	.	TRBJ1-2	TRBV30	TGTGCCTGGAGCCCCGGAGACTTCTCTGGCTACACCTTC	CAWSPGDFSGYTF
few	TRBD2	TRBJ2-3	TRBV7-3	TGTGCCAGCAGCTCCCGACTAGCGGGGAGGGGATCAGATACGCAGTATTTT	CASSSRLAGRGSDTQYF
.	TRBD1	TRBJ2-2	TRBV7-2	TGTGCCAGCAGCTTAGGGACAGGGGAATCCGGGGAGCTGTTTTTT	CASSLGTGESGELFF
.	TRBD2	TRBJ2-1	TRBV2	TGTGCCAGCAGTCCACTAGCGGGAGTTGCAAATGAGCAGTTCTTC	CASSPLAGVANEQFF
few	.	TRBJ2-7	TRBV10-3	TGTGCCCCCCGCTATTGGAGGAGCTCCTACGAGCAGTACTTC	CAPRYWRSSYEQYF
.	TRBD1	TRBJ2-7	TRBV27	TGTGCCAGCAGATCCGGGACAGAATCCTACGAGCAGTACTTC	CASRSGTESYEQYF
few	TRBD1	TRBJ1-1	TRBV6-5	TGTGCCAGCAGTTACGTCGACAGGGGCATGAACACTGAAGCTTTCTTT	CASSYVDRGMNTEAFF
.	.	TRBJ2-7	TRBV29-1	TGCAGCGTTGAAGAGGTAGGGGCAATCGGGTCCTACGAGCAGTACTTC	CSVEEVGAIGSYEQYF
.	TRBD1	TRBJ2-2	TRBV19	TGTGCCACCTTGGACAGGGGGAACACCGGGGAGCTGTTTTTT	CATLDRGNTGELFF
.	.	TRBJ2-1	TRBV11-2	TGTGCCAGCAGCTCCAGGCGGGCCTACAATGAGCAGTTCTTC	CASSSRRAYNEQFF
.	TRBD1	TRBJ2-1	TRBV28	TGTGCCAGCAGACTACCACAGGGGCTCTCCTACAATGAGCAGTTCTTC	CASRLPQGLSYNEQFF
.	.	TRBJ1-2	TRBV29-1	TGCAGCGTTGAAAACAGGGTTTTGGGTGGCTACACCTTC	CSVENRVLGGYTF
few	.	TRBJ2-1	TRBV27	TGTGCCAGCAGTCCCATAATCGGGAGTACTGAGCAGTTCTTC	CASSPIIGSTEQFF
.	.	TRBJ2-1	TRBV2	TGTGCCAGCAGCTTCGGGAGTAGCCCCTACAATGAGCAGTTCTTC	CASSFGSSPYNEQFF
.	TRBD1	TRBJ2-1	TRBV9	TGTGCCAGCAGCGTAGTTGTTGGATTACAGGGGCCCTACAATGAGCAGTTCTTC	CASSVVVGLQGPYNEQFF
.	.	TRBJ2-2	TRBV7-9	TGTGCCAGCAGCTTATTCCGGGATAACACCGGGGAGCTGTTTTTT	CASSLFRDNTGELFF
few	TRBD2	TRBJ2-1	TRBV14	TGTGCCAGCAGCCAAGATTGGACTAGCGGGAGATCCTACAATGAGCAGTTCTTC	CASSQDWTSGRSYNEQFF
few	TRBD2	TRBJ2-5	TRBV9	TGTGCCAGCAGCGTAGCCGGTGCTACTAGCGGGACTCAAGAGACCCAGTACTTC	CASSVAGATSGTQETQYF
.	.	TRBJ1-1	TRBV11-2	TGTGCCAGCAGCTTAGATCGGTCCGTAGGGGACACTGAAGCTTTCTTT	CASSLDRSVGDTEAFF
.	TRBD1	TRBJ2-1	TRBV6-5	TGTGCCAGCAGTTGGACAGGGTCCTACAATGAGCAGTTCTTC	CASSWTGSYNEQFF
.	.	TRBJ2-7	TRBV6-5	TGTGCCAGCAGTCCCAACGGAACAGGGCGGTTCGAGCAGTACTTC	CASSPNGTGRFEQYF
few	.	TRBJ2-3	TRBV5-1	TGCGCCAGCAGCTTGGCTGATACGCAGTATTTT	CASSLADTQYF
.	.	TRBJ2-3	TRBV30	TGTGCCTTCGGCGGGGACACAGATACGCAGTATTTT	CAFGGDTDTQYF
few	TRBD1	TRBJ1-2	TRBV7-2	TGTGCCAGCAGCTTGCCGCCCGGGACAGGGTACGGCTACACCTTC	CASSLPPGTGYGYTF
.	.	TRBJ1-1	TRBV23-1	TGCGCCAGCAGTATCCAGGCGGAAGCTTTCTTT	CASSIQAEAFF
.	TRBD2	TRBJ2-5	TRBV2	TGTGCCAGCAGTGACCGGGGGGGCCCTCAAGAGACCCAGTACTTC	CASSDRGGPQETQYF